A selection of T cell receptor beta chains follows, all from one sample in a study of Ad26.COV2.S vaccination and SARS-CoV-2 variants. Sequencing was performed with immunoSEQ multiplex PCR; in TCRdb, only in-frame clones are kept and a portion is missing. This table has hundreds of thousands of clones, roughly 91% appearing once. Sequenced here: peripheral blood, sampled in a trial of Ad26.COV2.S vaccine versus placebo. These receptors came from a person aged 18-65 years who received the Ad26.COV2.S COVID-19 vaccine or a placebo. Both conserved end residues are part of each CDR3.

CDR3aa: CASSIRAGSTGNTIYF
j_gene: TRBJ1-3
v_gene: TRBV9

CDR3aa: CACSTQGRNTGELFF
j_gene: TRBJ2-2
v_gene: TRBV30

CDR3aa: CASSLTLAMNTEAFF
j_gene: TRBJ1-1
v_gene: TRBV5-1

CDR3aa: CASSKPGQGDRELFF
j_gene: TRBJ2-2
v_gene: TRBV5-1

CDR3aa: CSRGQGHGYTF
j_gene: TRBJ1-2
v_gene: TRBV20-1

CDR3aa: CASSMEYGYTF
j_gene: TRBJ1-2
v_gene: TRBV19

CDR3aa: CASGTGVDNEQFF
j_gene: TRBJ2-1
v_gene: TRBV12-5

CDR3aa: CASSLDRTGDGYGYTF
j_gene: TRBJ1-2
v_gene: TRBV11-2

CDR3aa: CASSLGQGNTIYF
j_gene: TRBJ1-3
v_gene: TRBV12-3/TRBV12-4

CDR3aa: CASSGGLAGGQETQYF
j_gene: TRBJ2-5
v_gene: TRBV9

CDR3aa: CASSQAQAGPGGETQYF
j_gene: TRBJ2-5
v_gene: TRBV4-1

CDR3aa: CASSSPLGLNTGELFF
j_gene: TRBJ2-2
v_gene: TRBV7-9

CDR3aa: CASSFDREETQYF
j_gene: TRBJ2-5
v_gene: TRBV6-5

CDR3aa: CASSRSGTSGYNEQFF
j_gene: TRBJ2-1
v_gene: TRBV7-7

CDR3aa: CASSLKDSNQPQHF
j_gene: TRBJ1-5
v_gene: TRBV27

CDR3aa: CASSQDGGYGYTF
j_gene: TRBJ1-2
v_gene: TRBV3-1/TRBV3-2

CDR3aa: CASSMVLAGGEQYF
j_gene: TRBJ2-7
v_gene: TRBV19

CDR3aa: CASSMGDGKYEQYF
j_gene: TRBJ2-7
v_gene: TRBV19

CDR3aa: CSVEVDRGGEQFF
j_gene: TRBJ2-1
v_gene: TRBV29-1

CDR3aa: CASSYSICLPSGGTEAFF
j_gene: TRBJ1-1
v_gene: TRBV6-7

CDR3aa: CASSFQGQSSQPQHF
j_gene: TRBJ1-5
v_gene: TRBV5-5

CDR3aa: CASSLGGTYNSPLHF
j_gene: TRBJ1-6
v_gene: TRBV7-6

CDR3aa: CASKGPIETQYF
j_gene: TRBJ2-5
v_gene: TRBV2

CDR3aa: CAISLGTGSNTGELFF
j_gene: TRBJ2-2
v_gene: TRBV10-3

CDR3aa: CAWRRQGMNDEQYF
j_gene: TRBJ2-7
v_gene: TRBV30

CDR3aa: CASSFGVQRDEQYF
j_gene: TRBJ2-7
v_gene: TRBV7-2

CDR3aa: CASSALTGNEQFF
j_gene: TRBJ2-1
v_gene: TRBV9

CDR3aa: CASSNIDTQYF
j_gene: TRBJ2-3
v_gene: TRBV6-6

CDR3aa: CASSQAQYGYEQYF
j_gene: TRBJ2-7
v_gene: TRBV4-1

CDR3aa: CASSYSLGALSPLHF
j_gene: TRBJ1-6
v_gene: TRBV6-5

CDR3aa: CSVGHGQVSYNEQFF
j_gene: TRBJ2-1
v_gene: TRBV29-1

CDR3aa: CASSFLDLGTGGNYGYTF
j_gene: TRBJ1-2
v_gene: TRBV27

CDR3aa: CASSVDGGGSPLHF
j_gene: TRBJ1-6
v_gene: TRBV9

CDR3aa: CASGRANTEAFF
j_gene: TRBJ1-1
v_gene: TRBV27

CDR3aa: CASSQERTLTYEQYF
j_gene: TRBJ2-7
v_gene: TRBV14

CDR3aa: CASSQGDRGLQPQHF
j_gene: TRBJ1-5
v_gene: TRBV7-8

CDR3aa: CASSPVGEASTEAFF
j_gene: TRBJ1-1
v_gene: TRBV7-9

CDR3aa: CASSPPGVQPQHF
j_gene: TRBJ1-5
v_gene: TRBV18

CDR3aa: CASSLWSQGVHGYTF
j_gene: TRBJ1-2
v_gene: TRBV11-2

CDR3aa: CASSQDERGGLETQYF
j_gene: TRBJ2-5
v_gene: TRBV4-1

CDR3aa: CASSAGQGYDYGYTF
j_gene: TRBJ1-2
v_gene: TRBV6-5

CDR3aa: CASSQPGGRNTEAFF
j_gene: TRBJ1-1
v_gene: TRBV4-1

CDR3aa: CASSPEGSSYEQYF
j_gene: TRBJ2-7
v_gene: TRBV9

CDR3aa: CASRRTSGGQNQETQYF
j_gene: TRBJ2-5
v_gene: TRBV2

CDR3aa: CASSALGLAGSYNEQFF
j_gene: TRBJ2-1
v_gene: TRBV6-4

CDR3aa: CASSPGTGTEAFF
j_gene: TRBJ1-1
v_gene: TRBV11-3